Following are 32 T cell receptor beta chains from one sample sequenced in a study of T cell changes during pregnancy in multiple sclerosis (dated by TCRdb to about 2019). The library was built by means of the immunoSEQ multiplex PCR assay. Not all clones reach the TCRdb copy of this immuneACCESS table, which keeps in-frame sequences only. Checked studies attribute under half of the gap to unresolved V genes and leave the rest unexplained. Here the sample has about 110,000 clones; around 90% occur a single time. The top ten clonotypes cover 1.5% to 2% of the sample. This sample comprised peripheral blood, obtained after pregnancy. The receptors come from a female donor with multiple sclerosis, enrolled in a pregnancy study.

This clone was seen a single time. The V and J genes are TRBV6-4 and TRBJ2-1, with 14 bases lining up with TRBD2. This CDR3 is 15 amino acids long. V lost 4 bases and J lost 7; bases outside the gene matches: 3. Per germline, CDR1 MRHNA and CDR2 SNTAGT. The CDR3 DNA follows: TGTGCCAGCAGTGGACTAGCGGGAGGGCTTAATGAGCAGTTCTTC. Amino acid sequence: CASSGLAGGLNEQFF.

The V gene is TRBV9, the J gene TRBJ1-3; perhaps TRBD1 as D (6 bases). The V end lost 6 bases, the J end lost 7 bases, and 11 bases lay between the germline ends. This CDR3 is 12 amino acids long. Germline CDR1 and CDR2: SGDLS and YYNGEE. CDR3 nucleotide sequence: TGTGCCAGCACGGACAGTACGAACACCATATATTTT. As protein: CASTDSTNTIYF. Full variable domain (missing parts from reference TRBV9 and TRBJ1-3): DSGVTQTPKHLITATGQRVTLRCSPRSGDLSVYWYQQSLDQGLQFLIQYYNGEERAKGNILERFSAQQFPDLHSELNLSSLELGDSALYFCASTDSTNTIYFGEGSWLTVV.

The rearrangement links TRBV6-5 to TRBJ2-5; tentative D call: TRBD2 (5 bases). Germline V gene lookup returns CDR1 MNHEY and CDR2 SVGAGI. V lost 7 bases and J lost 5, with 17 bases in between. The CDR3 is 14 residues long. In nucleotides, the CDR3 is TGTGCCAGCACCCCCCATCCTAGCTCGGAGACCCAGTACTTC. Its protein product is CASTPHPSSETQYF.

The V gene is TRBV11-2, the J gene TRBJ1-1; a possible D gene is TRBD1 (5 bases). V was shortened by 5 bases and J by 1 base, with 14 bases between the two germline ends. The CDR3 totals 15 residues. Germline V gene data show CDR1 as SGHAT and CDR2 as FQNNGV. In DNA, the CDR3 is TGTGCCAGCAGCGCCACCCCGACAGCGAACACTGAAGCTTTCTTT. This translates into CASSATPTANTEAFF. Filled out from reference TRBV11-2 and TRBJ1-1, the complete variable domain reads EAGVAQSPRYKIIEKRQSVAFWCNPISGHATLYWYQQILGQGPKLLIQFQNNGVVDDSQLPKDRFSAERLKGVDSTLKIQPAKLEDSAVYLCASSATPTANTEAFFGQGTRLTVV.

The CDR3, as DNA: TGTGCCAGCAGCCACCGGGACAGTAACTATGGCTACACCTTC. Protein product: CASSHRDSNYGYTF. The chain uses TRBV11-1 and TRBJ1-2, with 7 bases identical to TRBD1. V gave up 5 bases and J gave up 1 base; unmatched junction bases: 4. CDR3 length equals 14 residues. The germline CDR1 and CDR2 sequences are SGHAT and FQDESV (reference sequence). Based on the CDR3 plus reference TRBV11-1 and TRBJ1-2, the full variable domain is EAEVAQSPRYKITEKSQAVAFWCDPISGHATLYWYRQILGQGPELLVQFQDESVVDDSQLPKDRFSAERLKGVDSTLKIQPAELGDSAMYLCASSHRDSNYGYTFGSGTRLTVV.

The gene calls are TRBV28 and TRBJ1-5, with 8 positions matching TRBD1. The germline V gene encodes CDR1 MDHEN and CDR2 SYDVKM. V gave up 3 bases and J gave up 3 bases; unmatched junction bases: 1. The CDR3 covers 14 residues. The CDR3 spells CASSLQGANQPQHF. CDR3 sequence (DNA): TGTGCCAGCAGTTTGCAGGGGGCCAATCAGCCCCAGCATTTT.

The chain uses TRBV5-8 and TRBJ1-4; 7 nucleotides agree with TRBD1. Germline values: CDR1 SGHTS, CDR2 YDEGEE. The CDR3 runs to 14 residues. V lost 5 bases to trimming and J lost 3 bases; unmatched junction nucleotides: 4. CDR3 nucleotides: TGTGCCAGCAGTAAGGGACAGTCTAATGAAAAACTGTTTTTT. Protein product: CASSKGQSNEKLFF.

V gene TRBV5-5 combines with J gene TRBJ1-5; possible D gene TRBD1, 5 bases. The V gene lost 0 bases and the J gene lost 6 bases, with 16 bases spanning the gap. The CDR3 is made up of 16 amino acids. The germline gives CDR1 SGHKS, CDR2 YYEKEE (reference sequence). Here the CDR3 DNA reads TGTGCCAGCAGCTTGGTTGGACACCTAAGGGGTCAGCCCCAGCATTTT. Protein sequence: CASSLVGHLRGQPQHF.

The chain couples TRBV10-3 to TRBJ2-3, with TRBD1 matching 7 bases. In germline, CDR1 is ENHRY, CDR2 SYGVKD. V lost 4 bases, J lost 3 bases, and 4 bases stayed unmatched. CDR3 size: 14 residues. This chain's CDR3 is CAISGTQGTDTQYF. DNA of the CDR3: TGTGCCATCAGTGGTACACAGGGGACAGATACGCAGTATTTT.

The rearrangement links TRBV9 to TRBJ1-2, with TRBD1 matching over 11 bases. CDR3 size: 15 residues. In germline, CDR1 is SGDLS, CDR2 YYNGEE. The V segment lost 0 bases and the J segment 3 bases; nucleotides outside the gene matches: 1. CDR3 sequence reads: CASSVGTGGDYGYTF. The CDR3 DNA reads TGTGCCAGCAGCGTAGGGACAGGGGGCGACTATGGCTACACCTTC.

The chain links TRBV6-1 to TRBJ2-5; D ambiguous. The CDR3 length is 13 residues. The V and J ends lost 7 bases and 4 bases respectively, with 13 bases between them. CDR1 MNHNS and CDR2 SASEGT come from the germline V gene. CDR3 bases: TGTGCCAGCACCAATAGTGGAGTAGAGACCCAGTACTTC. Protein product: CASTNSGVETQYF.

The chain has TRBV19 and TRBJ1-1, with D unclear. Germline values: CDR1 LNHDA, CDR2 SQIVND (reference sequence). This CDR3 has 11 amino acids. V lost 5 bases to trimming and J lost 4 bases, with 5 bases between them. The CDR3 spells CASSFLTEAFF. DNA for the CDR3: TGTGCCAGTAGTTTTCTCACTGAAGCTTTCTTT. Combining the CDR3 with reference TRBV19 and TRBJ1-1 gives the whole variable domain DGGITQSPKYLFRKEGQNVTLSCEQNLNHDAMYWYRQDPGQGLRLIYYSQIVNDFQKGDIAEGYSVSREKKESFPLTVTSAQKNPTAFYLCASSFLTEAFFGQGTRLTVV.

The gene calls are TRBV7-9 and TRBJ1-2; perhaps TRBD1 as D (5 bases). The CDR3 spans 15 residues. Per germline, CDR1 SEHNR and CDR2 FQNEAQ (reference sequence). V dropped 2 bases and J dropped 6 bases, with 16 bases sitting between them. In DNA, the CDR3 is TGTGCCAGCAGCTTAATTCAGGGATTGGGTGATGGCTACACCTTC. Translated: CASSLIQGLGDGYTF.

The genes are TRBV28 and TRBJ2-7; no clear D gene. V gave up 1 base and J gave up 5 bases, with 9 bases separating them. The germline V gene encodes CDR1 MDHEN and CDR2 SYDVKM. The CDR3 has 13 residues. The CDR3 here is CASSLLSRNEQYF. For the CDR3, the DNA is TGTGCCAGCAGTTTATTATCCAGGAACGAGCAGTACTTC.

The V gene is TRBV30, the J gene TRBJ2-1; the match to TRBD1 covers 7 bases. Germline-derived CDR1 and CDR2 are GTSNPN and SVGIG (reference sequence). This CDR3 contains 16 residues. V shed 3 bases and J 6 bases; nucleotides not matched to a gene: 14. CDR3 DNA: TGTGCCTGGAGCTGGGGCGGCCATAAGGGGGCCAATGAGCAGTTCTTC. It yields the protein CAWSWGGHKGANEQFF.

This clone was counted only a few times. This chain uses TRBV5-1 with TRBJ2-1; 10 bases match TRBD2. V gave up 2 bases and J gave up 4 bases; unmatched junction bases: 6. CDR1 is SGHRS, CDR2 YFSETQ, per germline. The CDR3 is 16 amino acids. CDR3 loop: CASSLISGGNYNEQFF. CDR3 DNA: TGCGCCAGCAGCTTAATTAGCGGGGGGAATTACAATGAGCAGTTCTTC.

The V and J genes are TRBV5-4 and TRBJ2-1; 9 nucleotides agree with TRBD1. The CDR3 is made up of 15 amino acids. The V gene end was trimmed by 3 bases and the J gene end by 3 bases; junction bases not matched to a gene: 4. Germline values: CDR1 SGHNT, CDR2 YYREEE (reference sequence). This chain's CDR3 is CASSSPGQGYNEQFF. The DNA for the CDR3 is TGTGCCAGCAGCTCTCCGGGACAGGGCTACAATGAGCAGTTCTTC. The full variable domain, in which reference TRBV5-4 and TRBJ2-1 provide the parts outside the CDR3, is ETGVTQSPTHLIKTRGQQVTLRCSSQSGHNTVSWYQQALGQGPQFIFQYYREEENGRGNFPPRFSGLQFPNYSSELNVNALELDDSALYLCASSSPGQGYNEQFFGPGTRLTVL.

The chain employs TRBV5-1 and TRBJ2-5, with D maybe TRBD2 (7 bases). The V gene's germline CDR1 is SGHRS and CDR2 YFSETQ. Trimming removed 1 base at V and 1 base at J, with 14 bases between. This CDR3 contains 16 residues. For the CDR3, the DNA is TGCGCCAGCAGCTTGAGGATGCGGGGGCCCCAAGAGACCCAGTACTTC. Protein: CASSLRMRGPQETQYF.

V is TRBV9 and J is TRBJ2-1, with 9 bases lining up with TRBD2. This CDR3 comprises 17 residues. Germline CDR1 is SGDLS and CDR2 is YYNGEE. Unmatched junction bases numbered 11, after V lost 2 bases and J lost 5 bases. In DNA, the CDR3 is TGTGCCAGCAGCGTTTGGGACGGCGGGAGGGGCCACAATGAGCAGTTCTTC. This translates into CASSVWDGGRGHNEQFF.

V and J are TRBV5-6 and TRBJ1-4; 10 positions match TRBD1. Germline V CDR1 and CDR2: SGHDT, YYEEEE. The CDR3 covers 14 residues. V shed 4 bases and J 7 bases; nucleotides not matched to a gene: 4. The CDR3 DNA reads as TGTGCCAGCAGCCCGACAGGGGGCATTGAAAAACTGTTTTTT. Its translation is CASSPTGGIEKLFF. The full variable domain, completed using reference TRBV5-6 and TRBJ1-4, is DAGVTQSPTHLIKTRGQQVTLRCSPKSGHDTVSWYQQALGQGPQFIFQYYEEEERQRGNFPDRFSGHQFPNYSSELNVNALLLGDSALYLCASSPTGGIEKLFFGSGTQLSVL.

The V and J genes are TRBV7-8 and TRBJ2-5; 10 bases are a match to TRBD2. V gave up 5 bases and J gave up 0 bases; unmatched junction bases: 6. CDR1 SGHVS and CDR2 FQNEAQ come from the germline V gene. The CDR3 consists of 16 residues. The CDR3 is CASSPRTSGYQETQYF. The CDR3 DNA sequence: TGTGCCAGCAGCCCGCGGACTAGCGGTTACCAAGAGACCCAGTACTTC.

The chain combines TRBV6-4 with TRBJ2-1, with D possibly TRBD1 on 5 matching bases. CDR3 length equals 13 residues. The germline V gene has CDR1 MRHNA and CDR2 SNTAGT. V shed 9 bases and J shed 2 bases, with 11 bases lying between them. As DNA, the CDR3 is TGTGCCAGTGCACAGACAGCCTACAATGAGCAGTTCTTC. This gives the protein CASAQTAYNEQFF.

The chain links TRBV9 to TRBJ2-7; no definite D call. The CDR3 is made up of 15 amino acids. From germline, CDR1 is SGDLS and CDR2 YYNGEE. V dropped 1 base and J dropped 3 bases, with 14 bases sitting between them. In DNA, the CDR3 is TGTGCCAGCAGCGTAAGGAGCAGTTCGGGCTACGAGCAGTACTTC. This gives the protein CASSVRSSSGYEQYF.

This rearrangement joins TRBV6-5 to TRBJ1-6; D is undetermined. Trimming pared 4 bases from V and 2 bases from J, leaving 12 bases between. This CDR3 has 16 residues. Germline values: CDR1 MNHEY, CDR2 SVGAGI. The CDR3: CASSSSGLTYNSPLHF. The CDR3 bases are TGTGCCAGCAGTTCCTCCGGACTGACCTATAATTCACCCCTCCACTTT.

V gene TRBV25-1 combines with J gene TRBJ1-1; 7 nucleotides align to TRBD1. The ends lost 9 bases at V and 2 bases at J; junction bases unmatched: 3. CDR1 MGHDK and CDR2 SYGVNS come from the germline V gene. CDR3 length: 12 amino acids. CDR3 in DNA: TGTGCCAGTACAGGGGTAAACACTGAAGCTTTCTTT. Translating it yields CASTGVNTEAFF.

The chain links TRBV7-2 to TRBJ1-2, with 9 bases matching TRBD1. Germline V gene lookup returns CDR1 SGHTA and CDR2 FQGNSA. After removal of 4 bases from V and 6 bases from J, the junction contained 3 bases not matched to a gene. The CDR3 loop spans 13 amino acids. CDR3 residues: CASSSTGGNGYTF. DNA of the CDR3: TGTGCCAGCAGCTCGACAGGGGGGAATGGCTACACCTTC.

The chain joins TRBV7-9 to TRBJ1-1, with 8 nucleotides matching TRBD1. CDR1 and CDR2 (germline): SEHNR, FQNEAQ (reference sequence). V was clipped by 5 bases and J by 1 base; unmatched bases: 3. This CDR3 has 14 amino acids. As DNA, the CDR3 is TGTGCCAGCAGCATCGGACAGGGGAACACTGAAGCTTTCTTT. Its translation: CASSIGQGNTEAFF.

This clone was observed once. The chain combines TRBV6-5 with TRBJ1-2; D is ambiguous. This CDR3 has 13 residues. Germline CDR1 is MNHEY and CDR2 is SVGAGI. V was pared by 2 bases and J by 2 bases, with 6 bases between. The DNA for the CDR3 is TGTGCCAGCAGTTACCTCGGGAACTATGGCTACACCTTC. Amino acids: CASSYLGNYGYTF.

This clone showed up just a few times. The CDR3 DNA reads as TGTGCCAGCAGTCCTATCGGGGGGTGGACTGAAGCTTTCTTT. Its translation is CASSPIGGWTEAFF. V gene TRBV6-5 combines with J gene TRBJ1-1; D may be TRBD1 (5 bases). Trimming cost V 5 bases and J 5 bases, with 15 bases left between them. Per germline, CDR1 MNHEY and CDR2 SVGAGI. The CDR3 has 14 amino acids.

The rearrangement links TRBV29-1 to TRBJ2-7, with TRBD2 identical over 13 bases. The CDR3 sequence is 15 residues long. The germline gives CDR1 SQVTM, CDR2 ANQGSEA. After removal of 6 bases from V and 6 bases from J, the junction contained 11 bases not matched to a gene. The CDR3 loop is CSVSQEGLAGREQYF. CDR3 coding DNA: TGCAGCGTGAGTCAGGAGGGACTAGCGGGACGCGAGCAGTACTTC.

The V call is TRBV18, the J call TRBJ2-1, with 9 positions matching TRBD1. With V trimmed by 4 bases and J by 0 bases, 7 bases remained unmatched. CDR3 length: 17 amino acids. Germline V gives CDR1 KGHSH, CDR2 LQKENI. The CDR3 sequence: CASSLGQGRSSYNEQFF. The DNA for the CDR3 is TGTGCCAGCTCACTCGGACAGGGGCGCAGCTCCTACAATGAGCAGTTCTTC.

The chain has TRBV5-4 and TRBJ1-1; D gene unclear. The CDR3 runs to 13 residues. The germline gives CDR1 SGHNT, CDR2 YYREEE (reference sequence). With 3 bases removed from V and 3 bases from J, the gap between germline ends came to 9 bases. The CDR3 spells CASSSSSYTEAFF. Written as DNA, the CDR3 is TGTGCCAGCAGCTCCTCGAGCTACACTGAAGCTTTCTTT. Filled out from reference TRBV5-4 and TRBJ1-1, the complete variable domain reads ETGVTQSPTHLIKTRGQQVTLRCSSQSGHNTVSWYQQALGQGPQFIFQYYREEENGRGNFPPRFSGLQFPNYSSELNVNALELDDSALYLCASSSSSYTEAFFGQGTRLTVV.